One T cell receptor (beta chain) is described in this entry. Antigen: not known. Running of the v3.0 immunoSEQ assay took place at survey level. The protocol was immunoSEQ multiplex PCR, while the TCRdb copy is restricted to in-frame clones and leaves out a portion. Among tens of thousands of clones listed, about 95% were seen once. This sample was included in a study of long-term antiretroviral therapy in people with HIV. Study-wide findings and caveats: Whichever time point was examined, clones expanded before ART dominated the repertoire. Relative to control repertoires, HIV repertoires exhibited narrower CDR3 length ranges.

The V segment lost 5 bases and the J segment 3 bases; nucleotides outside the gene matches: 6. Per germline, CDR1 SEHNR and CDR2 FQNEAQ (reference sequence). The CDR3 runs 14 residues. The sample was unsorted PBMCs, taken roughly 9.4 years after starting antiretroviral therapy. This chain connects TRBV7-9 to TRBJ2-7; 8 bases align to TRBD1. The receptor's source is a young man with HIV. The CDR3 DNA reads TGTGCCAGCAGCAAACAGGGGGTAGGCTACGAGCAGTACGTC. This sequence encodes CASSKQGVGYEQYV.